Listed here are 24 T cell receptor beta chains from one sample, sequenced in a study of cytomegalovirus exposure and HLA in healthy donors. Repertoires were generated with immunoSEQ multiplex PCR, while TCRdb's copy carries only in-frame clones and drops some. The sample lists some 150,000 clones, 70% to 90% occurring once. The sequencing input was PBMCs. These receptors were obtained from a man between 18 and 29 years old in good health and CMV-seronegative.

The chain employs TRBV27 and TRBJ2-5; 8 bases are shared with TRBD1. The CDR3 is made up of 14 amino acids. The J segment lost 1 base and the V segment lost 4 bases, leaving 2 bases of the junction unmatched. CDR1 MNHEY and CDR2 SMNVEV come from the germline V gene (reference sequence). The CDR3 sequence is CASSSGQGQETQYF. The CDR3 bases are TGTGCCAGCAGTTCTGGACAGGGCCAAGAGACCCAGTACTTC.

A single count supports this clone. J is TRBJ1-2 and V is TRBV6-5; no reliable D call. Per the germline V gene, CDR1 is MNHEY and CDR2 is SVGAGI. The CDR3 covers 15 residues. Trimming cost V 0 bases and J 8 bases, with 16 bases left between them. CDR3 loop: CASSYSLSGSSGYTF. CDR3 nucleotides: TGTGCCAGCAGTTACTCACTCTCGGGAAGTAGCGGCTACACCTTC.

The chain joins TRBV7-8 to TRBJ2-7; 8 positions match TRBD2. CDR1 and CDR2 from the germline V gene are SGHVS and FQNEAQ. Losses at the gene ends were 1 base for V and 5 bases for J; bases not matched to a gene: 4. The CDR3 runs 14 residues. The CDR3 spells CASSLVSGSHEQYF. Here the CDR3 DNA reads TGTGCCAGCAGCTTAGTAAGCGGGAGCCACGAGCAGTACTTC.

This clone came up once. Written as DNA, the CDR3 is TGTGCCAGCACCCGAGGGGGACTAGCCTACGAGCAGTACTTC. Translating it yields CASTRGGLAYEQYF. The rearrangement joins TRBV11-2 to TRBJ2-7; 8 bases are a match to TRBD2. Germline CDR1 and CDR2: SGHAT and FQNNGV. The CDR3 has 14 residues. Trimming took 7 bases from V and 2 from J; bases not matched to a gene: 7.

This clone came up once. The rearrangement links TRBV6-5 to TRBJ1-4; perhaps TRBD1 as D (5 bases). The V and J ends lost 6 bases and 8 bases respectively, with 19 bases between them. Looked up from germline, CDR1 is MNHEY and CDR2 is SVGAGI. The CDR3 contains 15 residues. DNA of the CDR3: TGTGCCAGCAGCTCCAAGGGGTTTTACTACGAAAAACTGTTTTTT. Amino acid sequence: CASSSKGFYYEKLFF.

The chain links TRBV6-6 to TRBJ2-1; perhaps TRBD2 as D (5 bases). The germline V and J ends were trimmed by 0 bases and 0 bases, with 6 bases remaining between them. Germline assignment: CDR1 MNHNY and CDR2 SVGAGI (reference sequence). The CDR3 sequence is 15 residues long. The CDR3 here is CASSYSTNSYNEQFF. The CDR3 region has the DNA TGTGCCAGCAGTTACTCGACTAACTCCTACAATGAGCAGTTCTTC.

The V call is TRBV15, the J call TRBJ2-3; TRBD1 matches at 12 bases. After removal of 0 bases from V and 6 bases from J, the junction contained 4 bases not matched to a gene. The CDR3 runs 16 residues. In germline, CDR1 is LNHNV, CDR2 YYDKDF (reference sequence). CDR3 DNA: TGTGCCACCAGCAGAGATCGGGACAGGGGGCCCGATACGCAGTATTTT. Translating it yields CATSRDRDRGPDTQYF. The full variable domain, with the rest looked up from reference TRBV15 and TRBJ2-3, is DAMVIQNPRYQVTQFGKPVTLSCSQTLNHNVMYWYQQKSSQAPKLLFHYYDKDFNNEADTPDNFQSRRPNTSFCFLDIRSPGLGDTAMYLCATSRDRDRGPDTQYFGPGTRLTVL.

Only one count was recorded for this clone. The gene calls are TRBV27 and TRBJ2-7; 9 bases line up with TRBD2. CDR3 length equals 13 residues. V trimming: 6 bases; J trimming: 6 bases; junction bases outside the gene matches: 6. The germline V gene has CDR1 MNHEY and CDR2 SMNVEV (reference sequence). The CDR3 region is CASRYTAGGEQYF. As DNA, the CDR3 is TGTGCCAGCAGATACACAGCGGGGGGCGAGCAGTACTTC.

The J gene is TRBJ1-3, the V gene TRBV6-5, with D hard to call. V was shortened by 1 base and J by 0 bases, with 10 bases between the two germline ends. The CDR3 spans 16 residues. Germline V lookup: CDR1 MNHEY, CDR2 SVGAGI. The CDR3 protein is CASSYWGGISGNTIYF. The CDR3 nucleotides read TGTGCCAGCAGTTACTGGGGAGGGATCTCTGGAAACACCATATATTTT.

This clone was seen just once. This rearrangement joins TRBV28 to TRBJ2-7, with 7 bases that match TRBD1. Germline-derived CDR1 and CDR2 are MDHEN and SYDVKM. The CDR3 is made up of 13 amino acids. V dropped 2 bases and J dropped 3; count of bases not matched to a gene: 1. DNA for the CDR3: TGTGCCAGCAGTTTACCAGGGGGCTACGAGCAGTACGTC. Its protein product is CASSLPGGYEQYV.

The rearrangement uses TRBV18 and TRBJ2-7; D possibly corresponds to TRBD1 (6 bases). The CDR3 is 13 residues long. From germline, CDR1 is KGHSH and CDR2 LQKENI. The ends were cut back, 4 bases at V and 2 bases at J, with 9 bases in the middle. The CDR3, as DNA: TGTGCCAGCTCACGCGGACAGACCTACGAGCAGTACGTC. It yields the protein CASSRGQTYEQYV.

This chain joins TRBV2 and TRBJ2-7, with 10 bases identical to TRBD1. The CDR3 contains 14 residues. V lost 6 bases and J lost 0; bases outside the gene matches: 2. Germline lookup yields CDR1 SNHLY and CDR2 FYNNEI. The CDR3 spells CASSWDRGSYEQYV. The CDR3 bases are TGTGCCAGCAGCTGGGACAGGGGCTCCTACGAGCAGTACGTC.

The chain uses TRBV5-8 and TRBJ2-3, with 8 bases that match TRBD1. Germline-derived CDR1 and CDR2 are SGHTS and YDEGEE. The CDR3 is made up of 16 amino acids. Germline trimming cut 3 bases from V and 3 bases from J; bases unmatched to any gene: 9. The CDR3 DNA sequence: TGTGCCAGCAGCTCCGAGACAGGGGCAGGGACAGATACGCAGTATTTT. This codes for CASSSETGAGTDTQYF.

This clone was recorded a few times. Here the CDR3 reads CASSLASGGHTDTQYF. DNA of the CDR3: TGCGCCAGCAGCTTGGCCAGCGGGGGACACACAGATACGCAGTATTTT. The chain links TRBV5-1 to TRBJ2-3, with 8 bases that match TRBD2. The CDR3 loop spans 16 amino acids. With 0 bases clipped from V and 2 bases from J, the junction kept 5 bases outside the gene matches. Looked up from germline, CDR1 is SGHRS and CDR2 is YFSETQ.

V is TRBV29-1 and J is TRBJ2-4; weak D call: TRBD1 (6 bases). The ends were cut back, 8 bases at V and 8 bases at J, with 25 bases in the middle. In germline, CDR1 is SQVTM, CDR2 ANQGSEA. This CDR3 spans 15 amino acids. The CDR3 nucleotides read TGCAGCATTAGGAAACAGGGAAAGGGGACGTACATTCAGTACTTC. Residues: CSIRKQGKGTYIQYF.

The genes are TRBV28 and TRBJ1-3, with 9 bases aligning to TRBD1. CDR1 is MDHEN and CDR2 is SYDVKM in the germline V gene. The CDR3 totals 17 residues. V shed 2 bases, J shed 0 bases, and the junction held 5 bases outside the gene matches. CDR3 coding DNA: TGTGCCAGCAGTTTAGTGGCGGGACAGGGCTCTGGAAACACCATATATTTT. Its translation is CASSLVAGQGSGNTIYF.

The V and J genes are TRBV11-2 and TRBJ1-4; D perhaps matches TRBD1 (5 bases). CDR1 is SGHAT, CDR2 FQNNGV, per germline. CDR3 length equals 16 residues. The V gene lost 0 bases and the J gene lost 6 bases, with 14 bases spanning the gap. Written as DNA, the CDR3 is TGTGCCAGCAGCTTAGAATCCCCAGGGTGGGATGAAAAACTGTTTTTT. It codes for CASSLESPGWDEKLFF.

Here the CDR3 reads CASSLRQSNQPQHF. The CDR3 DNA sequence: TGTGCCAGCAGTCTGAGACAGAGCAATCAGCCCCAGCATTTT. This chain joins TRBV28 and TRBJ1-5; perhaps TRBD1 as D (5 bases). The CDR3 has 14 residues. The germline V gene encodes CDR1 MDHEN and CDR2 SYDVKM. V was pared by 5 bases and J by 1 base, with 9 bases between.

J is TRBJ2-3 and V is TRBV27; 14 nucleotides match TRBD2. V lost 3 bases to trimming and J lost 8 bases; unmatched junction nucleotides: 7. Germline CDR1 MNHEY, CDR2 SMNVEV (reference sequence). This CDR3 has 16 amino acids. In nucleotides, the CDR3 is TGTGCCAGCAGTTTTAGAGAGACTAGCGGGAGGGCTACGCAGTATTTT. Translation: CASSFRETSGRATQYF.

The chain couples TRBV28 to TRBJ1-2, with D hard to call. The CDR3 has 15 amino acids. Germline loops: CDR1 MDHEN, CDR2 SYDVKM. Trimming cost V 3 bases and J 3 bases, with 14 bases left between them. CDR3 nucleotide sequence: TGTGCCAGCAGTTTGGACTCCGCCGCGGACTATGGCTACACCTTC. Residues: CASSLDSAADYGYTF.

This rearrangement joins TRBV5-1 to TRBJ2-5, with a weak D call TRBD2 (5 bases). V lost 5 bases, J lost 5 bases, and 16 bases lay in between. The germline V gene encodes CDR1 SGHRS and CDR2 YFSETQ. The CDR3 extends over 14 amino acids. The CDR3 region has the DNA TGCGCCAGCAGTGGGGTTACGGGGTGGGAGACCCAGTACTTC. Its protein is CASSGVTGWETQYF. The whole variable domain, filled in from reference TRBV5-1 and TRBJ2-5, reads KAGVTQTPRYLIKTRGQQVTLSCSPISGHRSVSWYQQTPGQGLQFLFEYFSETQRNKGNFPGRFSGRQFSNSRSEMNVSTLELGDSALYLCASSGVTGWETQYFGPGTRLLVL.

This clone was counted once. V usage is TRBV7-9 and J usage is TRBJ2-2, with unresolved D. V lost 1 base and J lost 6, with 6 bases in between. CDR1 and CDR2 (germline): SEHNR, FQNEAQ (reference sequence). The CDR3 consists of 13 residues. CDR3 bases: TGTGCCAGCAGCTTAGTCTGGCCCGGGGAGCTGTTTTTT. Protein sequence: CASSLVWPGELFF.

In DNA, the CDR3 is TGTGCCATCAGTAACCCTAGCGGGGGGTTTACGCAGTATTTT. It yields the protein CAISNPSGGFTQYF. The V and J genes are TRBV10-3 and TRBJ2-3; 11 bases match TRBD2. Germline V lookup: CDR1 ENHRY, CDR2 SYGVKD. After removal of 5 bases from V and 8 bases from J, the junction contained 6 bases not matched to a gene. The CDR3 is 14 amino acids.

The V gene is TRBV13, the J gene TRBJ2-2; TRBD1 might be the D (5 bases). V was clipped by 4 bases and J by 6 bases, with 12 bases between them. Germline CDR1 and CDR2: PRHDT and FYEKMQ (reference sequence). The CDR3 contains 14 residues. DNA of the CDR3: TGTGCCAGCAGCTCCCAGGGTCGTGCCGGGGAGCTGTTTTTT. This sequence encodes CASSSQGRAGELFF.